The text below deals with one T cell receptor (beta chain). The sample originates from a study of blood T cells in healthy people across ages. The CDR3 consists of 12 residues. The sample providers were healthy Caucasian people from Russia, aged about 6 to 90. Then a second PCR, running about 6 to 11 cycles, was carried out with a sample-barcoded 5' primer and a J-beta primer mix. Each CDR3 protein gets one entry after TCRdb re-called the 5' RACE reads with MiXCR. Of 850,000 to 950,000 distinct CDR3 sequences listed, around 28% were seen once; the top ten hold 15% to 20%. The rearrangement links TRBV12-3 or TRBV12-4 to TRBJ2-7; 10 positions agree with TRBD2. The source of this sequence is a woman over 75 in good health. Sequencing was performed on blood. Here the CDR3 reads CASSPSGGLPLV. DNA for the CDR3: TGTGCCAGCAGCCCTAGCGGGGGTCTTCCGTTAGTC.